This T cell receptor (beta chain) was retrieved from a study of cytomegalovirus exposure and HLA in healthy donors. A note on this clone: The antigen remains undetermined.

Study results and caveats: The study listed some 160 cytomegalovirus-associated TCR beta chains.

In nominal health when sampled, donors likely had unrecorded immune exposures nonetheless. This PCR relied on a set of 60 Vbeta primers and 13 Jbeta primers. The repertoire was sequenced with immunoSEQ multiplex PCR; TCRdb's copy has only in-frame clones and lacks some. The sample records some 200,000 clones, just under 70% being singletons. This TCR was sampled from a man aged 40-49 years in good health and CMV-seropositive. Sample: PBMCs.

The CDR3 here is CASSLGGAWETQYF. CDR3 DNA: TGTGCCAGCAGTTTGGGGGGGGCGTGGGAGACCCAGTACTTC. The chain combines TRBV27 with TRBJ2-5; TRBD2 might be the D (7 bases). The CDR3 covers 14 residues. The germline V gene has CDR1 MNHEY and CDR2 SMNVEV (reference sequence). Trimming stripped 3 bases from V and 5 bases from J, with 13 bases between.